The 30 T cell receptor beta chains in this list originate from one sample, sequenced in a study of CD8 T cells in ankylosing spondylitis. Overall study findings and caveats: For ankylosing spondylitis blood, a TCR beta motif of several highly homologous variants appeared characteristic.

TCRdb analysed the 5' RACE reads with MiXCR anew, one entry per CDR3 protein. The sample records a few hundred thousand distinct CDR3 sequences, around 22% being singletons. Their antigens remain unidentified. Sequenced: blood, either unsorted or a sorted T cell fraction (not recorded which). These receptor sequences come from a male donor with ankylosing spondylitis.

The gene calls are TRBV6-2 or TRBV6-3 and TRBJ2-7; 10 nucleotides match TRBD2. The CDR3 extends over 14 amino acids. J was trimmed by 3 bases and V by 7 bases; bases with no gene match: 6. The germline CDR1 and CDR2 sequences are MNHEY and SVGEGT. CDR3 nucleotides: TGTGCCAGCAAAAGGCTAGCGGGAGTCTACGAGCAGTACTTC. Residues: CASKRLAGVYEQYF.

In this sample, this clonotype turned up a few times. The DNA for the CDR3 is TGCAGTGCTAGAGATGCCCCGGGACACCTCACAGATACGCAGTATTTT. Translation gives CSARDAPGHLTDTQYF. The chain is built from TRBV20-1 and TRBJ2-3; the D gene is possibly TRBD1 (6 bases). CDR3 length: 16 residues. Per the germline V gene, CDR1 is DFQATT and CDR2 is SNEGSKA (reference sequence). V was shortened by 0 bases and J by 2 bases, with 15 bases between the two germline ends.

V is TRBV5-1 and J is TRBJ2-1; D possibly corresponds to TRBD2 (5 bases). The CDR3 has 16 residues. In germline, CDR1 is SGHRS, CDR2 YFSETQ. Trimming took off 3 bases at V and 8 bases at J, with 21 bases between the two ends. CDR3 nucleotide sequence: TGCGCCAGCAGCTACGAGGGCGAAGGTTCAGTTGATGAGCAGTTCTTC. This codes for CASSYEGEGSVDEQFF.

The gene calls are TRBV11-2 and TRBJ2-3, with 7 bases identical to TRBD2. The CDR3 has 14 amino acids. V lost 4 bases and J lost 2; bases outside the gene matches: 3. CDR1 SGHAT and CDR2 FQNNGV come from the germline V gene. The CDR3 nucleotides read TGTGCCAGCAGCTCTAGCGGAACCACAGATACGCAGTATTTT. It translates to CASSSSGTTDTQYF.

The rearrangement uses TRBV9 and TRBJ2-2; a weak D match, TRBD2 (6 bases). V lost 4 bases to trimming and J lost 6 bases, with 13 bases between them. The CDR3 length is 14 residues. The germline CDR1 and CDR2 sequences are SGDLS and YYNGEE. In nucleotides, the CDR3 is TGTGCCAGCAGCTTCCTAACTAGCTCCGGGGAGCTGTTTTTT. This translates into CASSFLTSSGELFF.

In its sample, this clonotype was seen a few times. The chain is built from TRBV5-6 and TRBJ2-7; D is unresolved. The CDR3 is 13 amino acids. Germline V gene data show CDR1 as SGHDT and CDR2 as YYEEEE. The V end was cut by 2 bases, the J end by 5 bases, with 11 bases between. The CDR3 sequence: CASSFRVFHEQYF. The CDR3 bases are TGTGCCAGCAGCTTCCGGGTATTCCACGAGCAGTACTTC.

The chain joins TRBV12-3 or TRBV12-4 to TRBJ2-6, with D tentatively TRBD2 (5 bases). This CDR3 comprises 16 residues. The germline V and J ends were trimmed by 6 bases and 2 bases, with 14 bases remaining between them. The CDR3: CASRDNGKAGANVLTF. CDR3 bases: TGTGCCAGCAGAGATAACGGGAAAGCTGGGGCCAACGTCCTGACTTTC.

In DNA, the CDR3 is TGCAGTGCTAGGCCGACAGGGGGGCCCCAGCATTTT. Translating gives CSARPTGGPQHF. The rearrangement uses TRBV20-1 and TRBJ1-5, with TRBD1 matching over 9 bases. Trimming took 3 bases from V and 9 from J; bases not matched to a gene: 3. The germline V gene has CDR1 DFQATT and CDR2 SNEGSKA (reference sequence). The CDR3 consists of 12 residues.

The chain carries TRBV12-5 and TRBJ2-1; unclear D gene. The V end was cut by 1 base, the J end by 4 bases, with 2 bases between. The CDR3 consists of 12 residues. In germline, CDR1 is LGHNT, CDR2 FRNRAP. The CDR3 DNA sequence: TGTGCTAGTGGTTTGGAATACAATGAGCAGTTCTTC. It specifies CASGLEYNEQFF.

There are a few counts of this clonotype. This chain joins TRBV7-8 and TRBJ1-5; the D gene is possibly TRBD1 (5 bases). Looked up from germline, CDR1 is SGHVS and CDR2 is FQNEAQ. This CDR3 is built from 14 residues. The ends were cut back, 3 bases at V and 3 bases at J, with 9 bases in the middle. As DNA, the CDR3 is TGTGCCAGCAGCTTCGACAGACTCAATCAGCCCCAGCATTTT. It yields the protein CASSFDRLNQPQHF.

This clonotype came up a few times. The genes are TRBV5-1 and TRBJ2-2, with TRBD1 as a possible D gene (5 bases). Germline CDR1 is SGHRS and CDR2 is YFSETQ. V was pared by 4 bases and J by 5 bases, with 12 bases between. The CDR3 contains 14 residues. The CDR3 spells CASSRQRGTGELFF. CDR3 nucleotides: TGCGCCAGCAGCCGTCAAAGGGGTACCGGGGAGCTGTTTTTT.

The chain is built from TRBV20-1 and TRBJ1-1; D not resolved. V was pared by 6 bases and J by 1 base, with 9 bases between. This CDR3 is built from 12 residues. CDR1 and CDR2 from the germline V gene are DFQATT and SNEGSKA (reference sequence). The CDR3 nucleotides are TGCAGTGCCTTCTCTACGAACACTGAAGCTTTCTTT. Residues: CSAFSTNTEAFF.

This clonotype has a handful of counts. The chain links TRBV7-9 to TRBJ1-1; D uncertain. V was cut by 4 bases and J by 1 base, with 10 bases left in between. The CDR3 has 14 amino acids. Germline V gene sequence: CDR1 SEHNR, CDR2 FQNEAQ (reference sequence). The CDR3: CASSSSGPNTEAFF. CDR3 nucleotides: TGTGCCAGCAGCTCATCTGGCCCGAACACTGAAGCTTTCTTT.

This chain connects TRBV7-9 to TRBJ2-1; D is ambiguous. The germline V gene encodes CDR1 SEHNR and CDR2 FQNEAQ (reference sequence). CDR3 length equals 16 residues. V was pared by 1 base and J by 5 bases, with 15 bases between. The CDR3 DNA reads as TGTGCCAGCAGCTTAGGCCATGGGCCGCTAGACAATGAGCAGTTCTTC. As protein: CASSLGHGPLDNEQFF.

This clonotype has only a few counts. The chain has TRBV10-3 and TRBJ2-7; D is unclear. CDR3 size: 13 residues. Germline V lookup: CDR1 ENHRY, CDR2 SYGVKD. V was pared by 5 bases and J by 2 bases, with 10 bases between. Here the CDR3 reads CAISLGRAYEQYF. The CDR3 DNA reads as TGTGCCATCAGTTTAGGCAGAGCCTACGAGCAGTACTTC.

This clonotype was seen more than once but under ten times. V and J are TRBV29-1 and TRBJ1-2; the D gene is possibly TRBD1 (6 bases). V was cut by 0 bases and J by 5 bases, with 7 bases left in between. The CDR3 is made up of 12 amino acids. The germline CDR1 and CDR2 sequences are SQVTM and ANQGSEA. The CDR3 loop is CSVEEGAYGYTF. CDR3 sequence (DNA): TGCAGCGTTGAAGAGGGGGCATATGGCTACACCTTC.

This clonotype has more than one count but fewer than ten. The junction does not match germline at one end; this may be a read error. The chain is built from TRBV11-3 and TRBJ2-3; a weak D match, TRBD2 (6 bases). Germline CDR1 and CDR2: SGHNT and YENEEA. The CDR3 consists of 16 residues. CDR3 sequence: CASTLSRGIMTDTQYF. As DNA, the CDR3 is TGTGCCAGCACCTTAAGCCGCGGGATCATGACAGATACGCAGTATTTT. The whole variable domain, filled in from reference TRBV11-3 and TRBJ2-3, reads EAGVVQSPRYKIIEKKQPVAFWCNPISGHNTLYWYLQNLGQGPELLIRYENEEAVDDSQLPKDRFSAERLKGVDSTLKIQPAELGDSAVYLCASTLSRGIMTDTQYFGPGTRLTVL.

This clonotype was detected a few times. The chain combines TRBV7-2 with TRBJ1-2, with 10 bases identical to TRBD1. CDR1 and CDR2 (germline): SGHTA, FQGNSA. The CDR3 extends over 15 amino acids. With V trimmed by 3 bases and J by 6 bases, 7 bases remained unmatched. The CDR3 sequence is CASSFPGTGVDGYTF. CDR3 in DNA: TGTGCCAGCAGCTTTCCCGGGACAGGGGTCGATGGCTACACCTTC.

This clonotype was counted a few times. The V gene is TRBV28, the J gene TRBJ2-7, with 9 bases matching TRBD2. The CDR3 extends over 15 amino acids. J lost 2 bases, V lost 7 bases, and 9 bases had no gene match. Per germline, CDR1 MDHEN and CDR2 SYDVKM. CDR3 loop: CASIRWAGGTYEQYF. The DNA for the CDR3 is TGTGCCAGCATCCGATGGGCGGGAGGGACCTACGAGCAGTACTTC.

This chain links TRBV2 with TRBJ2-7; no clear D. The germline gives CDR1 SNHLY, CDR2 FYNNEI. V was clipped by 2 bases and J by 7 bases, with 12 bases between them. This CDR3 comprises 13 residues. CDR3: CASSEMVLREQYF. In DNA, the CDR3 is TGTGCCAGCAGTGAAATGGTTTTGAGGGAGCAGTACTTC.

This clonotype was observed a handful of times. V gene TRBV25-1 combines with J gene TRBJ2-5; the D gene could be TRBD1 or TRBD2 (5 bases each). The V gene's germline CDR1 is MGHDK and CDR2 SYGVNS. This CDR3 is 16 amino acids long. V dropped 10 bases and J dropped 5 bases, with 26 bases sitting between them. The CDR3 region has the DNA TGTGCCATCAGGAGGCCCACGGACATCCCCCAGGAGACCCAGTACTTC. Encoded protein: CAIRRPTDIPQETQYF.

This clonotype was detected a few times. CDR3 nucleotide sequence: TGCAGTGCTAGAGGGGGGGCTAGCAGGGAGCAGTTCTTC. Translation: CSARGGASREQFF. The J gene is TRBJ2-1, the V gene TRBV20-1; either TRBD1 or TRBD2 may supply D (6 bases each). Per the germline V gene, CDR1 is DFQATT and CDR2 is SNEGSKA (reference sequence). The CDR3 is 13 amino acids. V lost 1 base to trimming and J lost 10 bases, with 14 bases between them.

This sequence joins TRBV3-1 and TRBJ2-7, with 9 nucleotides matching TRBD2. This CDR3 is 16 amino acids long. Germline CDR1 and CDR2: LGHDT and YNNKEL (reference sequence). V shed 3 bases, J shed 2 bases, and the junction held 8 bases outside the gene matches. In DNA form, the CDR3 reads TGTGCCAGCAGCCAGGCGCAGACTAGCGGAGCCTACGAGCAGTACTTC. This encodes CASSQAQTSGAYEQYF.

This clonotype has ten or more counts. The rearrangement uses TRBV24-1 and TRBJ2-1; the D gene is possibly TRBD2 (6 bases). CDR1 KGHDR and CDR2 SFDVKD come from the germline V gene. The ends were cut back, 3 bases at V and 3 bases at J, with 14 bases in the middle. This CDR3 is 16 amino acids long. CDR3 sequence (DNA): TGTGCCACCAGTGATACGGCTAGCGCCGGCTACAATGAGCAGTTCTTC. Translation gives CATSDTASAGYNEQFF.

In this sample, this clonotype turned up a few times. The chain recombines TRBV7-2 with TRBJ2-7, with 7 positions matching TRBD1. The V gene's germline CDR1 is SGHTA and CDR2 FQGNSA. The J segment lost 5 bases and the V segment lost 6 bases, leaving 13 bases of the junction unmatched. The CDR3 is 15 amino acids. CDR3 nucleotide sequence: TGTGCCAGCAGTCGGACACGACAGGGTACCCACGAGCAGTACTTC. Amino acid sequence: CASSRTRQGTHEQYF.

The chain is built from TRBV5-5 and TRBJ2-4, with TRBD1 matching 9 bases. With 5 bases clipped from V and 7 bases from J, the junction kept 7 bases outside the gene matches. Germline V gene lookup returns CDR1 SGHKS and CDR2 YYEKEE (reference sequence). The CDR3 totals 14 residues. In nucleotides, the CDR3 is TGTGCCAGCAGATCCGGGACAGGGCTCAACATTCAGTACTTC. Protein: CASRSGTGLNIQYF.

The genes are TRBV6-2 or TRBV6-3 and TRBJ1-5, with unresolved D. Deletions cut 0 bases from V and 3 bases from J, with 27 bases between. CDR1 and CDR2 from the germline V gene are MNHEY and SVGEGT. The CDR3 is 21 amino acids. The CDR3 nucleotides are TGTGCCAGCAGTTACTCGATGCCTACTTTTGGGGAGTATATCGTCAATCAGCCCCAGCATTTT. Its translation is CASSYSMPTFGEYIVNQPQHF.

The table lists this clonotype with many counts. The V and J genes are TRBV27 and TRBJ2-3; D is perhaps TRBD1 (5 bases). CDR1 MNHEY and CDR2 SMNVEV come from the germline V gene (reference sequence). V was trimmed by 0 bases and J by 2 bases, leaving 15 bases between them. This CDR3 contains 17 residues. The chain's CDR3 is CASSLSLQGYFTDTQYF. CDR3 DNA sequence: TGTGCCAGCAGTTTATCCCTCCAGGGCTACTTCACAGATACGCAGTATTTT.

This clonotype was seen only a few times. The chain joins TRBV7-9 to TRBJ2-7; TRBD1 might be the D (6 bases). Germline CDR1 SEHNR, CDR2 FQNEAQ (reference sequence). Trimming removed 5 bases at V and 4 bases at J, with 18 bases between. CDR3 length: 15 amino acids. The CDR3 coding sequence is TGTGCCAGCAGCGAAAAACAGGGTGCTCCGTACGAGCAGTACTTC. The encoded protein is CASSEKQGAPYEQYF.

The V and J genes are TRBV10-3 and TRBJ1-5; 12 nucleotides agree with TRBD1. The CDR3 covers 14 residues. Germline V CDR1 and CDR2: ENHRY, SYGVKD. The V and J ends lost 6 bases and 5 bases, in that order; junction bases with no gene match: 2. The CDR3 sequence: CAIRGQGADQPQHF. CDR3 bases: TGTGCCATCAGGGGACAGGGGGCAGATCAGCCCCAGCATTTT.